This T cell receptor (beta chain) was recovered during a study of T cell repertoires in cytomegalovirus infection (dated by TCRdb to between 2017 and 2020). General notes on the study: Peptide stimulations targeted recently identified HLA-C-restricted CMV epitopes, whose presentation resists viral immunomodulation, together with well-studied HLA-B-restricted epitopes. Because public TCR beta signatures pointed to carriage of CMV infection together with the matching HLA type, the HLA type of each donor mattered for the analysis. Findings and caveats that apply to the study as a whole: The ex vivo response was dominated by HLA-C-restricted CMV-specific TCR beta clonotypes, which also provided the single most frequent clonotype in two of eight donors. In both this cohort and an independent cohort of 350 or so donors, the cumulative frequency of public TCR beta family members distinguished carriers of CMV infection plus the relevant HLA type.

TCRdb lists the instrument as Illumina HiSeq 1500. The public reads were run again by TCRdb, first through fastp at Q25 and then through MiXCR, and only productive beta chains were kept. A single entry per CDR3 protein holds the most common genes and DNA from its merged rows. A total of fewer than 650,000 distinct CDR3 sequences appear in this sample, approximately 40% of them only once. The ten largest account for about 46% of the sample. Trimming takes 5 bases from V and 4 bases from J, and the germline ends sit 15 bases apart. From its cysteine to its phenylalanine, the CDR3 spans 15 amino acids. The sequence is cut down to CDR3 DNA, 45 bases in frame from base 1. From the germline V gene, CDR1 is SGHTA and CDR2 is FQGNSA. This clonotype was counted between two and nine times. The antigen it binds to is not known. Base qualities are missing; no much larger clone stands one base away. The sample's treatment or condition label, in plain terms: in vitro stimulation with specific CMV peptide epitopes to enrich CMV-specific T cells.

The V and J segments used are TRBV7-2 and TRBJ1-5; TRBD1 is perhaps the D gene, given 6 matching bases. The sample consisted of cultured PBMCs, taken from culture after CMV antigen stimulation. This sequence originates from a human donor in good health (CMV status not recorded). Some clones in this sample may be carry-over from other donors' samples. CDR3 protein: CASSPYLQGNQPQHF. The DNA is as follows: TGTGCCAGCAGCCCGTACCTGCAGGGGAATCAGCCCCAGCATTTT.